This T cell receptor (beta chain) was recovered during a study of shared T cell receptors in the human thymus. The V and J ends lost 0 bases and 4 bases respectively, with 16 bases between them. CDR1 and CDR2 from the germline V gene are ENHRY and SYGVKD. There are 16 residues in the CDR3. TCRdb keeps only in-frame clones here, not all; method: immunoSEQ multiplex PCR. The sample lists some 400,000 clones, 85% to 95% occurring once. The source of this sequence is a human donor. Sample: thymocytes. The V and J genes are TRBV10-3 and TRBJ2-7, with D perhaps given as TRBD1 or TRBD2 (6 bases each). CDR3 region: CAISESGGTRQYEQYF. CDR3 DNA: TGTGCCATCAGTGAGTCAGGGGGGACTCGCCAATACGAGCAGTACTTC.